The 26 T cell receptor beta chains below were found in one sample sequenced in a study of control samples from healthy donors and cancer patients. Sequenced by immunoSEQ multiplex PCR; TCRdb stores in-frame clones only, minus some. Altogether approximately 110,000 clones are present, 80% to 90% being singletons, with the ten largest covering roughly 13%. The specimen sequenced was blood. The receptor set was obtained from a woman aged 45-59 years in good health.

As regards this clone: An end of the junction does not agree with germline; a read error may underlie this. The chain combines TRBV27 with TRBJ1-2, with D tentatively TRBD1 (6 bases). The length of the CDR3 is 12 residues. In germline, CDR1 is MNHEY, CDR2 SMNVEV (reference sequence). DNA of the CDR3: TGTGCCAGCTCAGTAGGGGGTTTACCTACATCCTTC. This gives the protein CASSVGGLPTSF.

The chain combines TRBV10-3 with TRBJ2-7, with D possibly TRBD2 on 6 matching bases. Germline lookup yields CDR1 ENHRY and CDR2 SYGVKD. CDR3 length: 14 residues. Trimming cost V 4 bases and J 0 bases, with 10 bases left between them. The CDR3 DNA is TGTGCCATCAGTGGAGGAGGGAGCTCCTACGAGCAGTACTTC. Its protein product is CAISGGGSSYEQYF.

The J gene is TRBJ1-5, the V gene TRBV6-5, with TRBD1 matching over 10 bases. The ends lost 5 bases at V and 11 bases at J; junction bases unmatched: 12. Germline CDR1 MNHEY, CDR2 SVGAGI. CDR3 length equals 15 residues. Here the CDR3 reads CASSSGDRGLLAQHF. The CDR3, as DNA: TGTGCCAGCAGTAGTGGGGACAGGGGTTTACTAGCCCAGCATTTT.

The chain links TRBV4-3 to TRBJ2-1; D is perhaps TRBD1 (6 bases). From germline, CDR1 is LGHNA and CDR2 YSLEER. The CDR3 consists of 16 residues. V was clipped by 4 bases and J by 7 bases, with 20 bases between them. CDR3 loop: CASSRAQGFRGNEQFF. DNA of the CDR3: TGCGCCAGCAGCCGAGCACAGGGTTTTCGAGGGAATGAGCAGTTCTTC.

The rearrangement joins TRBV6-2 or TRBV6-3 to TRBJ1-5; possibly TRBD1 for D (6 bases). Trimming removed 4 bases from V and 0 bases from J, with 10 bases in between. Germline V gives CDR1 MNHEY, CDR2 SVGEGT. The CDR3 runs to 15 residues. The CDR3 bases are TGTGCCAGCAGTTTCCAGGGGACTAGCAATCAGCCCCAGCATTTT. Translation gives CASSFQGTSNQPQHF.

The V and J genes are TRBV9 and TRBJ2-3; TRBD2 agrees at 11 bases. The V gene's germline CDR1 is SGDLS and CDR2 YYNGEE. The V segment lost 3 bases and the J segment 0 bases; nucleotides outside the gene matches: 12. The CDR3 contains 19 residues. In DNA, the CDR3 is TGTGCCAGCAGCGGCGCCCAGCCTAGCGGGGGGTCCAGCACAGATACGCAGTATTTT. Translated: CASSGAQPSGGSSTDTQYF.

The chain carries TRBV25-1 and TRBJ2-7; maybe TRBD1 (6 bases). V dropped 4 bases and J dropped 5 bases, with 18 bases sitting between them. Looked up from germline, CDR1 is MGHDK and CDR2 is SYGVNS. This CDR3 has 15 amino acids. CDR3 coding DNA: TGTGCCAGCAGTGGGGGGCCGGGACAAATGCACGAGCAGTACTTC. Translating gives CASSGGPGQMHEQYF.

This chain connects TRBV5-1 to TRBJ1-1; 9 nucleotides align to TRBD1. Germline V gives CDR1 SGHRS, CDR2 YFSETQ. The V and J ends lost 4 bases and 4 bases, in that order; junction bases with no gene match: 8. The CDR3 spans 15 residues. The CDR3 sequence is CASSVLQGAATEAFF. The CDR3 bases are TGCGCCAGCAGCGTATTACAGGGGGCGGCCACTGAAGCTTTCTTT.

The chain is built from TRBV6-5 and TRBJ2-2; 7 bases line up with TRBD1. CDR3 length: 14 residues. With V trimmed by 5 bases and J by 3 bases, 3 bases remained unmatched. Germline lookup yields CDR1 MNHEY and CDR2 SVGAGI. CDR3 protein: CASSKGQYTGELFF. The CDR3 bases are TGTGCCAGCAGTAAGGGACAGTACACCGGGGAGCTGTTTTTT.

The chain couples TRBV7-2 to TRBJ1-3, with D uncertain. Per germline, CDR1 SGHTA and CDR2 FQGNSA. V dropped 4 bases and J dropped 0 bases, with 4 bases sitting between them. This CDR3 is built from 13 residues. The CDR3 here is CASSWTSGNTIYF. As DNA, the CDR3 is TGTGCCAGCAGCTGGACCTCTGGAAACACCATATATTTT.

This clone has just one count. V usage is TRBV3-1 (or the pseudogene TRBV3-2) and J usage is TRBJ2-1; 10 positions agree with TRBD2. J lost 9 bases, V lost 0 bases, and 8 bases had no gene match. The germline gives CDR1 LGHDT, CDR2 YNNKEL (reference sequence). This CDR3 comprises 16 residues. CDR3 nucleotide sequence: TGTGCCAGCAGCCAAGATCGAACTAGCGGGAATCTTGAGCAGTTCTTC. Residues: CASSQDRTSGNLEQFF.

The chain recombines TRBV19 with TRBJ1-2; D perhaps matches TRBD1 (5 bases). The germline V gene has CDR1 LNHDA and CDR2 SQIVND (reference sequence). V was shortened by 0 bases and J by 5 bases, with 19 bases between the two germline ends. The CDR3 loop spans 17 amino acids. This CDR3 reads CASSIDFASGARYGYTF. The CDR3 DNA reads TGTGCCAGTAGTATAGACTTCGCCTCCGGGGCCAGATATGGCTACACCTTC.

V and J are TRBV7-6 and TRBJ2-1; D remains ambiguous. CDR3 length equals 15 residues. Germline lookup yields CDR1 SGHVS and CDR2 FNYEAQ. Trimming removed 5 bases from V and 4 bases from J, with 15 bases in between. CDR3 nucleotides: TGTGCCAGCAGCCCTACAGTTCTCGCATACAATGAGCAGTTCTTC. Amino acid sequence: CASSPTVLAYNEQFF.

V and J are TRBV12-3 or TRBV12-4 and TRBJ1-2; no clear D gene. The CDR3 has 13 residues. V shed 7 bases and J shed 6 bases, with 15 bases lying between them. The CDR3 nucleotides are TGTGCCAGCAAGGAGGGAAAGGGTGATGGCTACACCTTC. It is translated as CASKEGKGDGYTF.

The chain employs TRBV5-4 and TRBJ1-1; tentative D call: TRBD1 (6 bases). Germline values: CDR1 SGHNT, CDR2 YYREEE (reference sequence). Trimming took 2 bases from V and 3 from J, leaving 8 bases between them. The CDR3 totals 13 residues. CDR3 in amino acids: CASSFDRYTEAFF. CDR3 coding DNA: TGTGCCAGCAGCTTTGACAGGTACACTGAAGCTTTCTTT.

The rearrangement joins TRBV19 to TRBJ1-2; D is unclear. The germline V gene has CDR1 LNHDA and CDR2 SQIVND (reference sequence). V lost 5 bases, J lost 1 base, and 14 bases lay in between. This CDR3 region has 15 residues. Here the CDR3 DNA reads TGTGCCAGTAGTTTCTTGAGCCGGGATAACTATGGCTACACCTTC. It specifies CASSFLSRDNYGYTF.

In this sample, this clone turned up a few times. The CDR3 sequence: CASSSGPDEKLFF. The CDR3 DNA is TGTGCCAGCAGCTCGGGACCTGATGAAAAACTGTTTTTT. J is TRBJ1-4 and V is TRBV5-4, with TRBD1 as a possible D gene (5 bases). CDR1 and CDR2 from the germline V gene are SGHNT and YYREEE (reference sequence). Trimming removed 3 bases at V and 6 bases at J, with 9 bases between. This CDR3 contains 13 residues. Full variable domain (outside the CDR3, taken from reference TRBV5-4 and TRBJ1-4): ETGVTQSPTHLIKTRGQQVTLRCSSQSGHNTVSWYQQALGQGPQFIFQYYREEENGRGNFPPRFSGLQFPNYSSELNVNALELDDSALYLCASSSGPDEKLFFGSGTQLSVL.

The genes are TRBV2 and TRBJ2-2; 7 positions match TRBD1. V shed 4 bases, J shed 6 bases, and the junction held 8 bases outside the gene matches. The CDR3 sequence is 15 residues long. CDR1 and CDR2 from the germline V gene are SNHLY and FYNNEI. The DNA of the CDR3 is TGTGCCAGCAGTGCGGACAGGACCCAACCCGGGGAGCTGTTTTTT. It encodes CASSADRTQPGELFF.

The chain couples TRBV6-6 to TRBJ2-7; TRBD2 might be the D (6 bases). The CDR3 runs to 12 residues. CDR1 is MNHNY, CDR2 SVGAGI, per germline (reference sequence). CDR3 sequence reads: CAGGGARGEQYF. CDR3 sequence (DNA): TGTGCGGGAGGCGGGGCGCGAGGCGAGCAGTACTTC.

The rearrangement links TRBV6-6 to TRBJ2-7, with TRBD1 matching over 11 bases. The length of the CDR3 is 16 residues. CDR1 is MNHNY, CDR2 SVGAGI, per germline (reference sequence). The V gene end was trimmed by 5 bases and the J gene end by 0 bases; junction bases not matched to a gene: 6. The CDR3 nucleotides are TGTGCCAGCAGTGGGACAGGGGGAATTGGCTCCTACGAGCAGTACTTC. Its protein is CASSGTGGIGSYEQYF.

The chain carries TRBV14 and TRBJ2-1; no clear D gene. V was clipped by 4 bases and J by 6 bases, with 13 bases between them. The CDR3 loop spans 14 amino acids. Germline lookup yields CDR1 SGHDN and CDR2 FVKESK. Here the CDR3 reads CASSPYFGSNEQFF. CDR3 in DNA: TGTGCCAGCAGCCCTTACTTTGGGTCCAATGAGCAGTTCTTC.

This rearrangement joins TRBV6-5 to TRBJ2-1, with D possibly being TRBD1 (5 bases). The CDR3 is 13 amino acids. From germline, CDR1 is MNHEY and CDR2 SVGAGI. V was clipped by 3 bases and J by 7 bases, with 10 bases between them. The CDR3 protein is CASSYKGVNEQFF. The CDR3 DNA is TGTGCCAGCAGTTATAAAGGGGTAAATGAGCAGTTCTTC.

This chain uses TRBV9 with TRBJ2-2; 11 bases align to TRBD2. From germline, CDR1 is SGDLS and CDR2 YYNGEE. The CDR3 runs to 20 residues. V trimming: 1 base; J trimming: 6 bases; junction bases outside the gene matches: 17. The CDR3 is CASSVTPSGRTSGSSGELFF. The CDR3 DNA reads as TGTGCCAGCAGCGTAACTCCATCCGGTCGGACTAGCGGGTCCTCCGGGGAGCTGTTTTTT.

The chain recombines TRBV28 with TRBJ1-1; D may be TRBD1 (5 bases). V lost 7 bases to trimming and J lost 5 bases, with 14 bases between them. Looked up from germline, CDR1 is MDHEN and CDR2 is SYDVKM. This CDR3 region has 13 residues. CDR3 sequence (DNA): TGTGCCAGCAATCCATCGGGGCGGACTGAAGCTTTCTTT. Translation gives CASNPSGRTEAFF. Using reference TRBV28 and TRBJ1-1 for the parts outside the CDR3, the full variable domain is DVKVTQSSRYLVKRTGEKVFLECVQDMDHENMFWYRQDPGLGLRLIYFSYDVKMKEKGDIPEGYSVSREKKERFSLILESASTNQTSMYLCASNPSGRTEAFFGQGTRLTVV.

This chain connects TRBV7-2 to TRBJ2-7; D remains unclear. This CDR3 region has 15 residues. Trimming shortened V by 3 bases and J by 3 bases, and 15 bases separated the two germline ends. The germline V gene encodes CDR1 SGHTA and CDR2 FQGNSA. The DNA of the CDR3 is TGTGCCAGCAGCTTTACCGCTCCCCCGGTCTACGAGCAGTACTTC. Translation gives CASSFTAPPVYEQYF.

The sample holds a few counts of this clone. The rearrangement links TRBV3-1 (or the pseudogene TRBV3-2) to TRBJ1-6, with unresolved D. Trimming took off 0 bases at V and 4 bases at J, with 13 bases between the two ends. CDR3 length: 17 amino acids. Looked up from germline, CDR1 is LGHDT and CDR2 is YNNKEL (reference sequence). In nucleotides, the CDR3 is TGTGCCAGCAGCCAAGATACCCGACCCACATATAATTCACCCCTCCACTTT. Its translation is CASSQDTRPTYNSPLHF.